The 19 T cell receptor beta chains in this list originate from one sample, sequenced in a study of T cell changes during pregnancy in multiple sclerosis (dated by TCRdb to the late 2010s). The library came from the immunoSEQ multiplex PCR assay. TCRdb obtained this table from immuneACCESS and retained in-frame rearrangements with V and J assigned. These tables miss some clones; where compared with another copy, unresolved V genes account for less than half of the shortfall, and the remainder is unexplained. This sample holds roughly 63,000 clones; 90% to 95% were observed only once. About 4% of the sample comes from the top ten. The specimen comprised CD8+ T cells from peripheral blood mononuclear cells, sampled in the second trimester of pregnancy. The receptors were sampled from a female donor with multiple sclerosis, enrolled in a pregnancy study.

This chain joins TRBV9 and TRBJ2-3; D may be TRBD2 (5 bases). The germline V gene encodes CDR1 SGDLS and CDR2 YYNGEE. The ends were cut back, 0 bases at V and 0 bases at J, with 8 bases in the middle. The CDR3 totals 15 residues. The chain's CDR3 is CASSVGRFSTDTQYF. The CDR3 DNA is TGTGCCAGCAGCGTAGGGAGGTTCAGCACAGATACGCAGTATTTT. Filled out from reference TRBV9 and TRBJ2-3, the complete variable domain reads DSGVTQTPKHLITATGQRVTLRCSPRSGDLSVYWYQQSLDQGLQFLIQYYNGEERAKGNILERFSAQQFPDLHSELNLSSLELGDSALYFCASSVGRFSTDTQYFGPGTRLTVL.

In its sample, this clone was seen once. The chain combines TRBV4-2 with TRBJ2-7; D possibly corresponds to TRBD2 (5 bases). Germline loops: CDR1 LGHNA, CDR2 YNFKEQ. V lost 1 base and J lost 6, with 16 bases in between. This CDR3 spans 15 amino acids. DNA of the CDR3: TGTGCCAGCAGCCAAGTCATAGAGGGCTCGGGCGAGCAGTACTTC. Its protein is CASSQVIEGSGEQYF.

V and J are TRBV27 and TRBJ2-1; 7 bases align to TRBD1. Germline V lookup: CDR1 MNHEY, CDR2 SMNVEV (reference sequence). Trimming removed 6 bases from V and 3 bases from J; junction bases left unmatched: 5. CDR3 length equals 14 residues. CDR3 region: CASRPGQLYNEQFF. CDR3 sequence (DNA): TGTGCCAGCAGACCGGGACAGCTCTACAATGAGCAGTTCTTC.

The rearrangement links TRBV4-1 to TRBJ2-3, with D possibly being TRBD1 (6 bases). Trimming took off 4 bases at V and 3 bases at J, with 17 bases between the two ends. This CDR3 is built from 16 residues. In germline, CDR1 is MGHRA, CDR2 YSYEKL. CDR3 protein: CASSLDTGLRTDTQYF. The CDR3 nucleotides are TGCGCCAGCAGCCTTGACACAGGGCTTAGGACAGATACGCAGTATTTT.

The chain joins TRBV2 to TRBJ1-1, with TRBD1 matching 7 bases. V lost 6 bases, J lost 2 bases, and 3 bases stayed unmatched. Per the germline V gene, CDR1 is SNHLY and CDR2 is FYNNEI. The CDR3 spans 13 residues. CDR3 loop: CASRYRGNTEAFF. The CDR3 DNA follows: TGTGCCAGCAGGTACAGGGGAAACACTGAAGCTTTCTTT.

This chain uses TRBV28 with TRBJ1-1, with TRBD1 as a possible D gene (6 bases). Trimming shortened V by 3 bases and J by 0 bases, and 14 bases separated the two germline ends. Germline CDR1 is MDHEN and CDR2 is SYDVKM. CDR3 length: 16 amino acids. CDR3 loop: CASSFHRDTLNTEAFF. The CDR3 nucleotides read TGTGCCAGCAGTTTCCACAGGGACACCTTGAACACTGAAGCTTTCTTT.

The chain carries TRBV28 and TRBJ2-7; D may be TRBD1 (5 bases). Germline V gene lookup returns CDR1 MDHEN and CDR2 SYDVKM. The CDR3 extends over 15 amino acids. Trimming shortened V by 2 bases and J by 1 base, and 12 bases separated the two germline ends. DNA for the CDR3: TGTGCCAGCAGTTTACCACAGACAGAGTCCTACGAGCAGTACTTC. Translation gives CASSLPQTESYEQYF. Variable domain in full (rest from reference TRBV28 and TRBJ2-7): DVKVTQSSRYLVKRTGEKVFLECVQDMDHENMFWYRQDPGLGLRLIYFSYDVKMKEKGDIPEGYSVSREKKERFSLILESASTNQTSMYLCASSLPQTESYEQYFGPGTRLTVT.

The chain joins TRBV5-3 to TRBJ2-3; 9 nucleotides agree with TRBD1. TRBV5-3 is assigned to the ORF class and has an uncertain function. There are 16 residues in the CDR3. Trimming cost V 4 bases and J 4 bases; bases outside gene matches: 10. The CDR3 region is CARSQRGTGHSDTQYF. The CDR3 region has the DNA TGTGCCAGAAGCCAGAGGGGGACAGGGCACTCAGATACGCAGTATTTT.

V gene TRBV2 combines with J gene TRBJ1-1, with D uncertain. Germline CDR1 is SNHLY and CDR2 is FYNNEI. V lost 2 bases and J 4 bases, leaving 8 bases between the germline ends. CDR3 length equals 13 residues. The CDR3 sequence is CASSEYRSTEAFF. CDR3 nucleotide sequence: TGTGCCAGCAGTGAATATAGGAGCACTGAAGCTTTCTTT.

The chain links TRBV2 to TRBJ1-1, with a possible D match to TRBD1 (6 bases). Trimming shortened V by 5 bases and J by 4 bases, and 11 bases separated the two germline ends. The CDR3 has 13 residues. Germline lookup yields CDR1 SNHLY and CDR2 FYNNEI. The CDR3 loop is CASSRQARTEAFF. Written as DNA, the CDR3 is TGTGCCAGCAGTCGACAGGCGCGCACTGAAGCTTTCTTT.

This rearrangement joins TRBV6-6 to TRBJ1-2, with unresolved D. The CDR3 is 14 amino acids. Per germline, CDR1 MNHNY and CDR2 SVGAGI (reference sequence). Trimming pared 2 bases from V and 7 bases from J, leaving 14 bases between. DNA of the CDR3: TGTGCCAGCAGTTACCCCGACGGGGAAGGTGGCTACACCTTC. Its protein is CASSYPDGEGGYTF.

The chain combines TRBV21-1 with TRBJ2-1; the table calls TRBD2, which could not be checked here. TRBV21-1 is annotated as a pseudogene. CDR3 length equals 16 residues. The CDR3 DNA follows: TGTGCCAGCAGCAAAGGGGGCGGGAGGGCCGACAATGAGCAGTTCTTC. Protein: CASSKGGGRADNEQFF.

The J gene is TRBJ2-7, the V gene TRBV27, with D unclear. Trimming cost V 5 bases and J 4 bases, with 12 bases left between them. This CDR3 has 13 amino acids. The germline V gene encodes CDR1 MNHEY and CDR2 SMNVEV (reference sequence). In nucleotides, the CDR3 is TGTGCCAGCAGTCGCCGACTGGAGTACGAGCAGTACTTC. Amino acids: CASSRRLEYEQYF.

The gene calls are TRBV6-5 and TRBJ2-7, with a weak D call TRBD2 (6 bases). CDR1 and CDR2 (germline): MNHEY, SVGAGI. The CDR3 contains 13 residues. V gave up 5 bases and J gave up 7 bases, with 15 bases separating them. CDR3 residues: CASSSGLSGEQYF. DNA of the CDR3: TGTGCCAGCAGTAGTGGGTTGAGCGGGGAGCAGTACTTC.

This clone was seen a handful of times. The rearrangement joins TRBV2 to TRBJ1-1; D not certain. Trimming took off 5 bases at V and 0 bases at J, with 10 bases between the two ends. This CDR3 has 14 residues. Germline V gene lookup returns CDR1 SNHLY and CDR2 FYNNEI. CDR3 in amino acids: CASSPPPVNTEAFF. CDR3 sequence (DNA): TGTGCCAGCAGTCCCCCCCCGGTGAACACTGAAGCTTTCTTT.

In the case of this clone: The sample carries other DNA sequences with the same CDR3. V and J are TRBV2 and TRBJ1-5; no reliable D call. In germline, CDR1 is SNHLY, CDR2 FYNNEI. The CDR3 extends over 15 amino acids. Deletions cut 3 bases from V and 0 bases from J, with 9 bases between. This CDR3 reads CASSEGRSSNQPQHF. DNA of the CDR3: TGTGCCAGCAGTGAGGGGAGAAGTAGCAATCAGCCCCAGCATTTT.

The chain uses TRBV6-1 and TRBJ1-1; 7 nucleotides align to TRBD1. The junction had 9 bases not matched to a gene; V was cut back by 6 bases and J by 8 bases. The CDR3 extends over 13 amino acids. Germline assignment: CDR1 MNHNS and CDR2 SASEGT. Written as DNA, the CDR3 is TGTGCCAGCAGGGCGACAGGGCTACTCGAAGCTTTCTTT. Translating gives CASRATGLLEAFF.

The chain recombines TRBV28 with TRBJ2-7; 7 bases fit TRBD2. Trimming removed 5 bases from V and 2 bases from J; junction bases left unmatched: 6. The CDR3 covers 14 residues. The V gene's germline CDR1 is MDHEN and CDR2 SYDVKM. DNA for the CDR3: TGTGCCAGCAGTCCAAGCGGGACCCCCTACGAGCAGTACTTC. As protein: CASSPSGTPYEQYF.

V usage is TRBV6-5 and J usage is TRBJ2-7; a possible D gene is TRBD1 (5 bases). The germline gives CDR1 MNHEY, CDR2 SVGAGI. Trimming stripped 5 bases from V and 2 bases from J, with 13 bases between. The CDR3 runs 14 residues. This CDR3 is CASSPSQDTYEQYF. The CDR3 nucleotides are TGTGCCAGCAGTCCATCGCAGGACACCTACGAGCAGTACTTC.